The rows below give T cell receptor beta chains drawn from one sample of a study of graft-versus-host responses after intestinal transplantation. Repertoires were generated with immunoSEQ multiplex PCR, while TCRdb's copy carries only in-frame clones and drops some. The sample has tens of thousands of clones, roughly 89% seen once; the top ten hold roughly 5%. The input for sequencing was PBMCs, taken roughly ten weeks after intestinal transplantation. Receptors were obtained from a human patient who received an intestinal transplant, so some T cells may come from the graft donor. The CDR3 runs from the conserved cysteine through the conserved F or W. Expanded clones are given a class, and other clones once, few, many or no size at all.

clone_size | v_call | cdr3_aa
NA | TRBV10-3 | CATRGDPENTDTQYF
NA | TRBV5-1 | CASSGAGVSYEQYF
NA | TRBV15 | CATSGQDSPGYGYTF
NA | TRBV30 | CASIFPGQARETQYF
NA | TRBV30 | CAWSVGGSSGYTF
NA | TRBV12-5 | CASGDGQTYTDTQYF
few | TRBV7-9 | CASSTTQTGPTYEQYF
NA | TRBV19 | CASSRLAGAYSHEQYF
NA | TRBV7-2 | CASSLRRVPHTDTQYF
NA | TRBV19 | CASSVGQGTDTQYF
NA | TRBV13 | CASSFLASSTDTQYF
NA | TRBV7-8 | CASSSEYRRGDGGYTF
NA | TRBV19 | CASSIRGRGGNSYEQYF
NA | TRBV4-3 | CASSPRWIQGPYGYTF
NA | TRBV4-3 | CASSQGQGSGYEQYF
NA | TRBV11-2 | CASRPGLTNTGELFF
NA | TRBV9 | CASSLMTGRGYTF
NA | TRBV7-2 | CASSLALRQEETQYF
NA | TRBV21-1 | CASSPKKENEQFF
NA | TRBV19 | CASTGGSVNTEAFF
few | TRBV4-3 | CASSQGGTDLSTGELFF
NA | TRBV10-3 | CATGAGRTDTQYF
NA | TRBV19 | CASSIVPVTDTQYF
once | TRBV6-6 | CASKKPGGTDTQYF
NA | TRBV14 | CASSQGHPQGSDTQYF
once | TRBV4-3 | CASSPTGGSNQPQHF
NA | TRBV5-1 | CASSLLTPSNEKLFF
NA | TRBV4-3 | CASSQDLGITNYGYTF
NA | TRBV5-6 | CASSLGLAETQYF
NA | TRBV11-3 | CASGPRIQEETQYF
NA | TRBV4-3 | CASSQDRQVVRDTQYF
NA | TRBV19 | CASSIVFGQFNQPQHF